This TCR beta chain comes out of a study of metastatic and nonmetastatic thyroid tumors. Study overall: A comparison of repertoires was made across blood and tumor or nodule tissue from malignant and benign thyroid patients. Study-wide results and limits: Benign nodules reportedly had significantly lower TCR beta diversity than malignant thyroid tumors in blood and tumor.

No patient had received any treatment before thyroid surgery. Germline V gene sequence: CDR1 LNHDA, CDR2 SQIVND (reference sequence). The CDR3 is made up of 16 amino acids. Trimming pared 5 bases from V and 5 bases from J, leaving 19 bases between. Note on this clone: Its antigen remains unidentified.

MiXCR reprocessed the PCR reads for TCRdb. The sample shows 7,000 to 10,000 clones, around 28% of them seen only once. The chain joins TRBV19 to TRBJ2-1; possible D gene TRBD2, 6 bases. This sequence originates from a female donor with papillary thyroid cancer or a benign thyroid nodule (not recorded which). Some clones in this sample may be carry-over from other donors' samples. The sample comprised tumor tissue. CDR3 protein: CASSPWSLASHNEQFF. The CDR3 bases are TGTGCCAGTAGTCCCTGGAGCCTAGCGAGCCACAATGAGCAGTTCTTC. Based on the CDR3 plus reference TRBV19 and TRBJ2-1, the full variable domain is DGGITQSPKYLFRKEGQNVTLSCEQNLNHDAMYWYRQDPGQGLRLIYYSQIVNDFQKGDIAEGYSVSREKKESFPLTVTSAQKNPTAFYLCASSPWSLASHNEQFFGPGTRLTVL.